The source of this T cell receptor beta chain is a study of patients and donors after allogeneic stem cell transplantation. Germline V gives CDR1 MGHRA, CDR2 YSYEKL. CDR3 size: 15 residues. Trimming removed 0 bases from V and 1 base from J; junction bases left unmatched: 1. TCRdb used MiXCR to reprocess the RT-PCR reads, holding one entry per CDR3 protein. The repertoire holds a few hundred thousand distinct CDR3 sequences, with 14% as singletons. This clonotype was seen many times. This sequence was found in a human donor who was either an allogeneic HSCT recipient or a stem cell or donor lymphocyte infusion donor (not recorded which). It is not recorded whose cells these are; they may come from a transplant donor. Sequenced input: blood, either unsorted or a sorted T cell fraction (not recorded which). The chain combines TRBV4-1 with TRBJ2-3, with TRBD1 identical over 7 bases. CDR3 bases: TGCGCCAGCAGCCAAGAGGGACAGCGCACAGATACGCAGTATTTT. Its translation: CASSQEGQRTDTQYF.